Below are 21 T cell receptor beta chains sequenced from a single sample in a study of early T cells in non-severe SARS-CoV-2 infection. TCRdb reanalysed the 5' RACE reads using MiXCR and keeps one entry per CDR3 protein. The data show over 45,000 distinct CDR3 sequences, with 5.6% seen just once and around 4.3% held by the top ten. The sample comprised whole blood. The receptors were gathered from an adult who was a healthcare worker with PCR-confirmed SARS-CoV-2 infection or an uninfected control (not recorded which).

In this sample, this clonotype turned up many times. The rearrangement links TRBV6-1 to TRBJ2-6; D is possibly TRBD1 (5 bases). From germline, CDR1 is MNHNS and CDR2 SASEGT. V lost 10 bases and J 1 base, leaving 14 bases between the germline ends. The CDR3 totals 15 residues. This CDR3 reads CATQTAGSGANVLTF. The DNA for the CDR3 is TGTGCCACCCAGACCGCAGGGTCTGGGGCCAACGTCCTGACTTTC.

This clonotype was counted at least ten times. The rearrangement uses TRBV18 and TRBJ2-2; D unclear. CDR3 length: 12 residues. Germline loops: CDR1 KGHSH, CDR2 LQKENI. V gave up 5 bases and J gave up 1 base, with 2 bases separating them. CDR3: CASSENTGELFF. The CDR3 coding sequence is TGTGCCAGCTCAGAGAACACCGGGGAGCTGTTTTTT. The full variable domain, its missing parts supplied by reference TRBV18 and TRBJ2-2, is NAGVMQNPRHLVRRRGQEARLRCSPMKGHSHVYWYRQLPEEGLKFMVYLQKENIIDESGMPKERFSAEFPKEGPSILRIQQVVRGDSAAYFCASSENTGELFFGEGSRLTVL.

This clonotype showed up many times. The CDR3 sequence: CASSQGRDTEETQYF. CDR3 coding DNA: TGCGCCAGCAGCCAAGGCCGGGACACCGAAGAGACCCAGTACTTC. The rearrangement joins TRBV4-3 to TRBJ2-5, with D possibly matching TRBD1 (6 bases). The CDR3 covers 15 residues. Germline CDR1 reads LGHNA; CDR2 reads YSLEER. V gave up 1 base and J gave up 3 bases, with 12 bases separating them.

This clonotype was picked up many times. The chain joins TRBV18 to TRBJ2-1, with 9 bases identical to TRBD1. CDR3 length: 13 residues. V was clipped by 5 bases and J by 7 bases; unmatched bases: 3. The germline V gene encodes CDR1 KGHSH and CDR2 LQKENI. CDR3 residues: CASSSDRGNEQFF. CDR3 nucleotides: TGTGCCAGCTCATCGGACAGGGGAAATGAGCAGTTCTTC.

The sample holds many counts of this clonotype. This rearrangement joins TRBV7-6 to TRBJ2-1; D not certain. V lost 2 bases and J lost 10, with 12 bases in between. CDR3 length equals 13 residues. The germline gives CDR1 SGHVS, CDR2 FNYEAQ. DNA of the CDR3: TGTGCCAGCAGCTTAACCCGCGTCAGGGAGCAGTTCTTC. Amino acids: CASSLTRVREQFF.

This clonotype was recorded at least ten times. The genes are TRBV6-2 or TRBV6-3 and TRBJ1-6; D gene unclear. Germline values: CDR1 MNHEY, CDR2 SVGEGT. Trimming left V 5 bases short and J 9 bases short, with 8 bases between. The CDR3 consists of 12 residues. The CDR3 sequence: CASSNRASPLHF. The CDR3 DNA sequence: TGTGCCAGCAGTAACAGAGCTTCACCCCTCCACTTT.

This clonotype was observed a few times. At one of its ends the junction is not consistent with the germline gene, which may arise from a read error. The rearrangement links TRBV29-1 to TRBJ1-3; D is ambiguous. CDR1 is SQVTM and CDR2 is ANQGSEA in the germline V gene. The CDR3 is made up of 11 amino acids. CDR3 nucleotide sequence: TGCAGCATGACCACTGGAACCACCATATATTTT. Residues: CSMTTGTTIYF.

This clonotype was seen repeatedly, ten times or more. CDR3 DNA sequence: TGCAGTGCTAGGGTCCAAAGAGCGAACACTGAAGCTTTCTTT. Its protein is CSARVQRANTEAFF. The genes are TRBV20-1 and TRBJ1-1, with D uncertain. V lost 3 bases, J lost 1 base, and 12 bases lay in between. The CDR3 totals 14 residues. The germline V gene encodes CDR1 DFQATT and CDR2 SNEGSKA (reference sequence).

This clonotype was detected many times. This chain links TRBV13 with TRBJ2-3; 7 nucleotides line up with TRBD1. The CDR3 covers 15 residues. V lost 2 bases, J lost 3 bases, and 5 bases stayed unmatched. Germline CDR1 and CDR2: PRHDT and FYEKMQ (reference sequence). Here the CDR3 DNA reads TGTGCCAGCAGCTTACTGACAGGGCGAACAGATACGCAGTATTTT. Its translation is CASSLLTGRTDTQYF.

This clonotype was observed many times. This chain joins TRBV9 and TRBJ1-2, with D uncertain. The CDR3 contains 15 residues. Trimming took 0 bases from V and 4 from J, leaving 13 bases between them. The germline gives CDR1 SGDLS, CDR2 YYNGEE. CDR3 residues: CASSVDSRLPYGYTF. DNA of the CDR3: TGTGCCAGCAGCGTAGACAGCCGCCTCCCCTATGGCTACACCTTC.

This clonotype was counted ten times or more. The V and J genes are TRBV25-1 and TRBJ1-1; D gene unclear. CDR3 length: 12 residues. The germline gives CDR1 MGHDK, CDR2 SYGVNS. V was cut by 6 bases and J by 1 base, with 6 bases left in between. CDR3 sequence reads: CASRLRNTEAFF. The CDR3, as DNA: TGTGCCAGCAGGCTGAGGAACACTGAAGCTTTCTTT. Looking up the rest from reference TRBV25-1 and TRBJ1-1 gives the full variable domain: EADIYQTPRYLVIGTGKKITLECSQTMGHDKMYWYQQDPGMELHLIHYSYGVNSTEKGDLSSESTVSRIRTEHFPLTLESARPSHTSQYLCASRLRNTEAFFGQGTRLTVV.

This clonotype occurred many times. V gene TRBV5-5 combines with J gene TRBJ2-5; D uncertain. Trimming shortened V by 4 bases and J by 3 bases, and 16 bases separated the two germline ends. This CDR3 is 15 amino acids long. Per the germline V gene, CDR1 is SGHKS and CDR2 is YYEKEE (reference sequence). The DNA of the CDR3 is TGTGCCAGCAGCCCCGCCCTGGGAAGGGAAGAGACCCAGTACTTC. This codes for CASSPALGREETQYF.

This clonotype occurred many times. The V gene is TRBV11-3, the J gene TRBJ2-3, with TRBD1 as a possible D gene (6 bases). The CDR3 is made up of 12 amino acids. Germline lookup yields CDR1 SGHNT and CDR2 YENEEA. V was cut by 5 bases and J by 7 bases, with 10 bases left in between. The CDR3: CASSLQGNTQYF. The CDR3 nucleotides are TGTGCCAGCAGCCTACAGGGAAATACGCAGTATTTT.

The chain couples TRBV6-5 to TRBJ2-7, with 9 bases lining up with TRBD1. Trimming at V came to 8 bases and at J to 6 bases, leaving 8 bases not matched to a gene. CDR1 MNHEY and CDR2 SVGAGI come from the germline V gene. There are 13 residues in the CDR3. This CDR3 reads CASWDRVGSEQYF. The CDR3 DNA reads TGTGCCAGCTGGGACAGGGTAGGTAGCGAGCAGTACTTC.

In regard to this clonotype: A much bigger clone sits one base away, suggesting this may be a read error. CDR3 DNA: TGCAGCGTTGGAGAGGGACAGGGCAGCTATGGCTACACCTTC. Its translation is CSVGEGQGSYGYTF. The chain recombines TRBV29-1 with TRBJ1-2, with 9 positions matching TRBD1. Germline lookup yields CDR1 SQVTM and CDR2 ANQGSEA. Losses at the gene ends were 4 bases for V and 4 bases for J; bases not matched to a gene: 7. The CDR3 is 14 amino acids.

This clonotype was found many times. This sequence joins TRBV10-3 and TRBJ2-3, with 8 bases that match TRBD2. Germline V gene data show CDR1 as ENHRY and CDR2 as SYGVKD. Germline trimming cut 2 bases from V and 2 bases from J; bases unmatched to any gene: 6. This CDR3 has 16 amino acids. Written as DNA, the CDR3 is TGTGCCATCAGTGAGGGTAGCGGGAAAGCCACAGATACGCAGTATTTT. Amino acid sequence: CAISEGSGKATDTQYF.

This clonotype occurred a few times. The chain is built from TRBV30 and TRBJ2-2; D is unclear. Germline V lookup: CDR1 GTSNPN, CDR2 SVGIG (reference sequence). Trimming pared 3 bases from V and 3 bases from J, leaving 2 bases between. The CDR3 sequence is 11 residues long. The CDR3 loop is CAWRDTGELFF. In nucleotides, the CDR3 is TGTGCCTGGAGAGACACCGGGGAGCTGTTTTTT.

The gene calls are TRBV7-9 and TRBJ2-1; TRBD2 matches 11 bases. Trimming at V came to 5 bases and at J to 6 bases, leaving 12 bases not matched to a gene. The germline V gene has CDR1 SEHNR and CDR2 FQNEAQ (reference sequence). The CDR3 length is 17 residues. The chain's CDR3 is CASSPPGLAGHPNEQFF. The CDR3 DNA reads TGTGCCAGCAGCCCCCCCGGACTAGCGGGTCACCCCAATGAGCAGTTCTTC.

This clonotype appeared a few times. This chain links TRBV6-2 or TRBV6-3 with TRBJ2-2; D gene ambiguous. Trimming stripped 6 bases from V and 7 bases from J, with 9 bases between. The CDR3 is 12 amino acids. The V gene's germline CDR1 is MNHEY and CDR2 SVGEGT. In DNA form, the CDR3 reads TGTGCCAGCAGACGAAAGGACGGGGAGCTGTTTTTT. It yields the protein CASRRKDGELFF.

The rearrangement links TRBV4-1 to TRBJ2-7; the match to TRBD1 covers 8 bases. The germline CDR1 and CDR2 sequences are MGHRA and YSYEKL. The ends lost 4 bases at V and 5 bases at J; junction bases unmatched: 7. The CDR3 contains 14 residues. CDR3 DNA sequence: TGCGCCAGCAGCCTACGGACAGGGACCGACGAGCAGTACTTC. Residues: CASSLRTGTDEQYF.

The chain couples TRBV18 to TRBJ2-7, with 8 bases aligning to TRBD1. After removal of 5 bases from V and 3 bases from J, the junction contained 9 bases not matched to a gene. Looked up from germline, CDR1 is KGHSH and CDR2 is LQKENI. The CDR3 extends over 15 amino acids. The CDR3 here is CASSAFVTGGYEQYF. DNA of the CDR3: TGTGCCAGCTCAGCTTTCGTCACAGGGGGCTACGAGCAGTACTTC.